This T cell receptor beta chain was identified in a study of OX40 agonist ivuxolimab in advanced cancers. As to this clone: Its antigen remains unidentified.

CDR1 and CDR2 from the germline V gene are SEHNR and FQNEAQ (reference sequence). V dropped 5 bases and J dropped 6 bases, with 19 bases sitting between them. The CDR3 is 16 amino acids. Only in-frame clones appear in the TCRdb table, and some are missing; sequencing was by immunoSEQ multiplex PCR. The sample holds fewer than 80,000 clones; roughly nine tenths are singletons and the top ten take about 6.5%. Study outcomes and limitations: Dose levels from 0.1 to 3.0 mg/kg saw CD4+ and CD8+ blood T cells expand clonally by week 6. Among the least clonally expanded were partial responders at 0.1-3.0 mg/kg.

The sequencing here drew on CD4+ or CD8+ T cells sorted from blood, taken in a trial of the OX40 agonist ivuxolimab. The receptor was derived from an adult with an advanced solid tumor such as melanoma, head and neck, liver or kidney cancer. The chain combines TRBV7-9 with TRBJ2-2; D perhaps matches TRBD1 (5 bases). CDR3 protein: CASSRVIDSFAGELFF. CDR3 DNA sequence: TGTGCCAGCAGCCGAGTAATTGACAGTTTCGCCGGGGAGCTGTTTTTT.